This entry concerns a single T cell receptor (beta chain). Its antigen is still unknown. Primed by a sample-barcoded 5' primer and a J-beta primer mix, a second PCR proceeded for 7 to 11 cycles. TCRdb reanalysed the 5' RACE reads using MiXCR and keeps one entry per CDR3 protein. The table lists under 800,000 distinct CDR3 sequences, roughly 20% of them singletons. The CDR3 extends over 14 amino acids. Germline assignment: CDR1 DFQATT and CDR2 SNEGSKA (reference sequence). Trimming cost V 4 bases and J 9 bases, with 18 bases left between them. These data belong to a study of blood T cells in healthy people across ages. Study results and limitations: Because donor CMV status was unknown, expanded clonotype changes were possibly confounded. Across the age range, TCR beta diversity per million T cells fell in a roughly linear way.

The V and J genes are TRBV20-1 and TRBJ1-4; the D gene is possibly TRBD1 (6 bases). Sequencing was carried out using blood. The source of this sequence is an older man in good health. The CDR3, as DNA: TGCAGTGCTAAAAGCCCAGGGGAATCTAAAAAACTGTTTTTT. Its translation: CSAKSPGESKKLFF.